Following are 6 T cell receptor beta chains from one sample sequenced in a study of identical twins. From the 5' RACE reads, TCRdb called clonotypes with MiXCR, one entry per CDR3 protein. Of 350,000 to 450,000 distinct CDR3 sequences detected, approximately 17% appear once; the ten largest clones hold around 10%. The sequenced sample was naive T cells sorted from blood. These receptor sequences come from a man aged 50-60 years in good health.

The V call is TRBV29-1, the J call TRBJ2-1; no clear D gene. V lost 4 bases and J 0 bases, leaving 13 bases between the germline ends. CDR1 is SQVTM, CDR2 ANQGSEA, per germline. This CDR3 is 15 amino acids long. CDR3 protein: CSVVFPSSSYNEQFF. The CDR3 DNA is TGCAGCGTTGTTTTTCCCTCAAGCTCCTACAATGAGCAGTTCTTC.

The rearrangement links TRBV7-9 to TRBJ2-1; TRBD1 agrees at 8 bases. Germline CDR1 reads SEHNR; CDR2 reads FQNEAQ (reference sequence). V gave up 2 bases and J gave up 8 bases; unmatched junction bases: 8. CDR3 length equals 15 residues. CDR3 in amino acids: CASSLPLDRGHEQFF. The CDR3, as DNA: TGTGCCAGCAGCTTACCCCTCGACAGGGGTCATGAGCAGTTCTTC.

This clonotype was recorded a few times. The chain links TRBV6-2 or TRBV6-3 to TRBJ2-2, with TRBD1 identical over 9 bases. CDR1 and CDR2 from the germline V gene are MNHEY and SVGEGT. V shed 6 bases, J shed 3 bases, and the junction held 5 bases outside the gene matches. The CDR3 contains 15 residues. As DNA, the CDR3 is TGTGCCAGCAGCTCCGGGACAGGGTACACCGGGGAGCTGTTTTTT. Translating gives CASSSGTGYTGELFF.

The V call is TRBV28, the J call TRBJ2-7; 8 nucleotides align to TRBD2. The V gene's germline CDR1 is MDHEN and CDR2 SYDVKM. After removal of 2 bases from V and 6 bases from J, the junction contained 9 bases not matched to a gene. The CDR3 runs 15 residues. The CDR3 bases are TGTGCCAGCAGTTTACACAGCCGGGGGGGAAGCGAGCAGTACTTC. Protein sequence: CASSLHSRGGSEQYF. Drawing the rest from reference TRBV28 and TRBJ2-7, the complete variable domain is DVKVTQSSRYLVKRTGEKVFLECVQDMDHENMFWYRQDPGLGLRLIYFSYDVKMKEKGDIPEGYSVSREKKERFSLILESASTNQTSMYLCASSLHSRGGSEQYFGPGTRLTVT.

This clonotype was seen ten or more times. The CDR3: CASSQGAKTQYF. DNA of the CDR3: TGCGCCAGCAGCCAGGGGGCCAAGACCCAGTACTTC. This rearrangement joins TRBV5-1 to TRBJ2-5; 8 bases fit TRBD1. Germline V gene sequence: CDR1 SGHRS, CDR2 YFSETQ. V dropped 4 bases and J dropped 6; count of bases not matched to a gene: 2. The CDR3 sequence is 12 residues long.

This clonotype was found a few times. J is TRBJ2-5 and V is TRBV5-1, with 7 bases lining up with TRBD1. J gave up 7 bases and V 0 bases, and 3 bases lay outside the gene matches. CDR1 and CDR2 (germline): SGHRS, YFSETQ. This CDR3 contains 13 residues. CDR3 DNA sequence: TGCGCCAGCAGCTTGGAGGGGGCGGCGACCCAGTACTTC. Protein product: CASSLEGAATQYF.